Here is one T cell receptor beta chain with its context. The antigen is unknown. A junction end diverges from the germline sequence, so it may reflect a read error. This sample was included in a study of shared clonotypes between healthy human individuals. Study-level results: Apart from blood, nothing was sampled; tissue repertoires likely differ.

This CDR3 has 15 amino acids. The V gene's germline CDR1 is SGHRS and CDR2 YFSETQ. Here immunoSEQ multiplex PCR was the method, and the copy in TCRdb shows in-frame clones only, minus some. In the table there are roughly 1 million clones, about 84% of which are singletons. This receptor was identified in a man younger than 30 in good health. Some clones in this sample may be carry-over from other donors' samples. What was sequenced was memory CD4+ T cells from PBMCs. Subset here: CD45RA-negative fraction. The rearrangement links TRBV5-1 to TRBJ1-5; 10 bases agree with TRBD1. CDR3 nucleotides: TGCGCCAGCAGATATACGACAGGGGGCAACCAGCCCCAGCATTTT. Its translation is CASRYTTGGNQPQHF.